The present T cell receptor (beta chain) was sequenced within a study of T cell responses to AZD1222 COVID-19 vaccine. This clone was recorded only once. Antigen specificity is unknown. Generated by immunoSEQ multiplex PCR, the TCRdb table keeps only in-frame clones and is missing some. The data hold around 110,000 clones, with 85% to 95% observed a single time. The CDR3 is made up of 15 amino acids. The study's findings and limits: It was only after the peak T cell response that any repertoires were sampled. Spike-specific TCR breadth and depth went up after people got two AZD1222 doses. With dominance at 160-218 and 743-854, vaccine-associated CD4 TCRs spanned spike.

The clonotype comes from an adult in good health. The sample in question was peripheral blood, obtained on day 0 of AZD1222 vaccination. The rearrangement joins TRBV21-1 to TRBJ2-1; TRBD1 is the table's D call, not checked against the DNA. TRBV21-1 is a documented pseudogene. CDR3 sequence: CASRTGEWSYNEQFF. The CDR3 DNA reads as TGTGCCAGCAGGACAGGGGAATGGTCCTACAATGAGCAGTTCTTC.